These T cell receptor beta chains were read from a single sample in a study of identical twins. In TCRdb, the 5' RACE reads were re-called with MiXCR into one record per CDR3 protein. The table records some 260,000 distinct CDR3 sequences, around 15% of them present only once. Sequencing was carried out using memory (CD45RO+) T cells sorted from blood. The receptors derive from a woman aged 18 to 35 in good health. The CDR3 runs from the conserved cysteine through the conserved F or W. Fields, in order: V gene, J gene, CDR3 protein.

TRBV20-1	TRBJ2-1	CSARAPNYNEQFF
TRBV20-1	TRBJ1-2	CSAHALLGGYTF
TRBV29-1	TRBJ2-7	CSVGETYEQYF
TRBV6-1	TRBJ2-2	CAARDSYAGELFF
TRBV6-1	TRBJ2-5	CASSQERRETQYF
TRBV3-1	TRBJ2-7	CASSQGVAGGREQYF
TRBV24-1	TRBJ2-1	CATSDIGINEQFF
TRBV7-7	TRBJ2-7	CASSYGDAYEQHF
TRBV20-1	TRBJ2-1	CSGLTDDNEQFF
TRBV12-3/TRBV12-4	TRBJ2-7	CASSPWLAGEEQYF
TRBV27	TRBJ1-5	CASSFSFIQPQHF
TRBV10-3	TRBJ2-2	CAIRLTGPLGNTGELFF
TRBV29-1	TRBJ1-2	CSVGLGGQGFDGYTF
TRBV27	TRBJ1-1	CASSLYRVSTEAFF
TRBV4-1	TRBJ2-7	CASSQDRGTGEDEQYF
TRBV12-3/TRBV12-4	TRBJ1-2	CASRESYGYTF
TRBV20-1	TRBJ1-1	CSARAKDRGWSEAFF
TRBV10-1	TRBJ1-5	CASSGPDQPQHF
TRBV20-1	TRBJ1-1	CQGGADTEAFF
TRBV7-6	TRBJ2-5	CASQLGRQESETQYF
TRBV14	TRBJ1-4	CASSQFSGGAHNEKLFF
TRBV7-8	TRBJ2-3	CASLDLRGRGTDTQYF
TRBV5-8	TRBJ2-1	CASSFTPSPYNEQFF
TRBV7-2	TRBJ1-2	CASSSNPGQGYTF
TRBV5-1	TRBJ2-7	CASSSGTGEYEQYF
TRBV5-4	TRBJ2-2	CASSFAQGRNTGELFF
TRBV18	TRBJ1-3	CASSPGTSGNTIYF
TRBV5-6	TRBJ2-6	CASREVGQGASNVLTF
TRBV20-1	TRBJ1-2	CSAKGASVGYTF
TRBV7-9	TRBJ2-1	CASSLSRQDYNEQFF
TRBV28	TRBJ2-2	CASRPFERRNTGELFF
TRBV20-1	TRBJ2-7	CSASLDTYEQYF
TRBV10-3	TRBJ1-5	CAISDWGNNQPQHF
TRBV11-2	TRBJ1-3	CASSLGQLSSGNTIYF
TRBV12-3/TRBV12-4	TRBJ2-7	CASSTGAYEQYF
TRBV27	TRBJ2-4	CASRRDRGLAKNIQYF
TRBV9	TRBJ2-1	CASSVGSRSDNEQFF
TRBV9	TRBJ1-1	CASSVEPPDKNTEAFF
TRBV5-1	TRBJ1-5	CASSLEGQGKQPQHF
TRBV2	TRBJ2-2	CASSGLQYTGELFF
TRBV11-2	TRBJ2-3	CASSVLGLAVSTDTQYF
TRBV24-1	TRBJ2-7	CATPTQGRYEQYF
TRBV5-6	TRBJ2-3	CASSRYGRLTDTQYF
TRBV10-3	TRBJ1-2	CAIRKGGRADGYTF
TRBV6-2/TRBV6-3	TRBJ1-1	CASSYSVTEAFF
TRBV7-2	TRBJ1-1	CASSLGTSGRTEAFF
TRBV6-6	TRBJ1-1	CASSYPPEAFF
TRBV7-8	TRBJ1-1	CASSSRQSPNTEAFF
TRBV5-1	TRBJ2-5	CASSWTGLQETQYF
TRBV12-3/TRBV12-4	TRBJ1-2	CASSLTGPRRYGYTF
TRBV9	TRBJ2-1	CASSVLDGNYNEQFF
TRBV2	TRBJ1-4	CASSGDTEKLFF
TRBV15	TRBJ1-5	CATSRDQGVQPQHF
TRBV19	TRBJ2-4	CASASGDAKNIQYF
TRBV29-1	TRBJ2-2	CSVSGRQGVTGELFF
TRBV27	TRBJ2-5	CASSRTDQETQYF
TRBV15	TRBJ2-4	CATSRRTESLNIQYF
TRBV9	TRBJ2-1	CASSVDLAGFNEQFF
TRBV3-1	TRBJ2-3	CASSRLVADSTDTQYF
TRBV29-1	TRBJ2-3	CSARGGALDTQYF